This T cell receptor (beta chain) was recorded in a study of blood T cell repertoires in COVID-19. Study as a whole: There were acute and convalescent COVID-19 samples, and they came from the United States, Italy and Spain. The analysed material was cDNA or gDNA that came from T cells, B-cell-depleted T cells, or PBMCs.

This clone was recorded only once. Per the authors' pipeline: Cell counts per sample came from amplifying reference gene primers. Using immunoSEQ multiplex PCR, the repertoire was profiled, and TCRdb retains in-frame clones only, with some absent. V and J calls plus clone size are reproduced from that table; the DNA served to infer D and trimming. The sample shows 150,000 or so clones, roughly nine tenths of them seen only once. Patients from Seattle were sampled longitudinally, starting during active infection. V trimming: 3 bases; J trimming: 2 bases; junction bases outside the gene matches: 3. The germline CDR1 and CDR2 sequences are MNHNS and SASEGT. This CDR3 is built from 15 residues.

This sequence was found in a man aged 18 to 35 with COVID-19, enrolled during active disease. Sequencing was carried out using peripheral blood. This chain uses TRBV6-1 with TRBJ2-5, with 10 nucleotides matching TRBD2. The CDR3 sequence is CASSDGLAAQETQYF. CDR3 sequence (DNA): TGTGCCAGCAGTGACGGACTAGCGGCTCAAGAGACCCAGTACTTC.